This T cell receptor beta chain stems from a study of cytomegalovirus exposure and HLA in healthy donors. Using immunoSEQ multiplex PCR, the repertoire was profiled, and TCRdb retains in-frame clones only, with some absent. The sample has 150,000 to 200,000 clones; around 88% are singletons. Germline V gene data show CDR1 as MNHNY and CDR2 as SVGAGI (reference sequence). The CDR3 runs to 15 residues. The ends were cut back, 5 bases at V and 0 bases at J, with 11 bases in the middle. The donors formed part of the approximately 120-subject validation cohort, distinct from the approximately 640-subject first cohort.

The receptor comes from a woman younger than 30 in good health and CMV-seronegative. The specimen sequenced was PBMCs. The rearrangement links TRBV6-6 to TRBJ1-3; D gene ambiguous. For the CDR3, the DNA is TGTGCCAGCAGTGGGTTCTGGGCCTCTGGAAACACCATATATTTT. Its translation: CASSGFWASGNTIYF.